This T cell receptor beta chain was sequenced in a study of T cell responses to AZD1222 COVID-19 vaccine (dated by TCRdb to the early 2020s). Background for the entire study: AZD1222 recipients whose second dose came at about 4 weeks and those whose second dose came at about 12 weeks were combined into one group, since spike-specific TCR depth and breadth did not differ between the two schedules. TCR sequencing was performed for roughly 250 trial participants, of whom 200 to 210 were given two doses of AZD1222 and some 26 were given two doses of MenACWY control vaccine. Enrollment into the trials was organized by age into subgroups of 18-55, 56-69 and 70-plus years, and those subgroups contained approximately 160, 26 and 62 TCR-sequenced participants, respectively.

Turning to this clone: Its antigen specificity is not known. It has no much larger one-base neighbor in the sample; base qualities were not kept.

From a lookup of the germline V gene, CDR1 and CDR2 are MDHEN and SYDVKM. V is reduced by 7 bases and J by 5 bases, leaving a spacing of 17 bases between them. From the cysteine through the phenylalanine, the CDR3 covers 15 amino acids. The kept DNA is CDR3 alone, 45 bases in frame from the first base. The CDR3 regions of human TCRbeta chains were analyzed by immunosequencing. The authors processed their data as follows. TCRs in the repertoires were compared against a reference library of SARS-CoV-2-specific TCRs that had been generated with the MIRA antigen-specificity platform. Breadth was defined as the fraction of unique TCRs that were SARS-CoV-2-associated. Depth was defined as the fraction of total T cells that were SARS-CoV-2-associated. Using the MIRA data, every spike-specific TCR was mapped to the spike region that the TCR reacted to and assigned to either a CD4 or a CD8 class. Log10-transformed breadth and depth values were compared by one-way ANOVA with Sidak's multiple comparisons tests. In its TCRdb copy, this immuneACCESS table keeps in-frame sequences only and misses some clones. Where compared with another copy, unresolved V genes explain less than half of these, and the others have no known cause. The V and J calls and clone size are taken from that table; D and trimming were inferred from the DNA. The sample table contains over 100,000 clones; only one count was recorded for roughly 83% of them. The ten most abundant clones make up 17% of the sample.

The sample's time point label, in plain terms: baseline before first vaccination. Samples from vaccinated people were obtained from the UK trials COV001 and COV002, which included a single-blind randomized controlled phase 2/3 trial of AZD1222 (ChAdOx1 nCoV-19) in healthy adults. Trial participant PBMC samples were collected at day 0 and day 28 after the second dose for TCRbeta chain sequencing. The full study reports these points: After two AZD1222 doses, spike-specific TCR breadth and depth were significantly higher than at day 0 and than in MenACWY recipients. Because no samples from the day 14 peak response were available, repertoires could be characterized only after the peak T cell response. Reportedly, close to half of the unique spike-specific TCRs recognized epitopes lying outside the regions that are mutated in the B.1.351 and B.1.1.7 variants. In the small 56-69-year group, the increase in depth fell short of significance, most likely because of low power. Conclusions about previously exposed vaccinees were limited because only 5 or 6 AZD1222 recipients were SARS-CoV-2 seropositive at baseline. Most participants were white British and females outnumbered males, and the authors suggested that clonal diversity may have been underestimated. The whole spike protein was spanned by vaccine-associated CD4 TCRs, and dominant responses were seen in regions 160-218 and 743-854.

Sequenced material: peripheral blood, taken on day 0 of AZD1222 vaccination. The source of this sequence is an adult in good health. The sequence is built from TRBV28 and TRBJ2-2; the D gene could be either TRBD1 or TRBD2, each agreeing at 6 bases. The CDR3 in this case is CASTLSGGWTGELFF. The sequenced DNA: TGTGCCAGCACCCTCTCCGGGGGCTGGACCGGGGAGCTGTTTTTT.